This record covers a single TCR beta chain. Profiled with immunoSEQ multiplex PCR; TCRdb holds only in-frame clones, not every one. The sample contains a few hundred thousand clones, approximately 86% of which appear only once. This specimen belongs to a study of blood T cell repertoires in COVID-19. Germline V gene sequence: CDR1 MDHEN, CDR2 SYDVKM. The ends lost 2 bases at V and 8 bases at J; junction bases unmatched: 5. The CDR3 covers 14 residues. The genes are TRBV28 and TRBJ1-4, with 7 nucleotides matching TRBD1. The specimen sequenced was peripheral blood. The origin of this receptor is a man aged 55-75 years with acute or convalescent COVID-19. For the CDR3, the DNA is TGTGCCAGCAGTTTAGCACAGGGGCGGGAAAAACTGTTTTTT. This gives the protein CASSLAQGREKLFF.